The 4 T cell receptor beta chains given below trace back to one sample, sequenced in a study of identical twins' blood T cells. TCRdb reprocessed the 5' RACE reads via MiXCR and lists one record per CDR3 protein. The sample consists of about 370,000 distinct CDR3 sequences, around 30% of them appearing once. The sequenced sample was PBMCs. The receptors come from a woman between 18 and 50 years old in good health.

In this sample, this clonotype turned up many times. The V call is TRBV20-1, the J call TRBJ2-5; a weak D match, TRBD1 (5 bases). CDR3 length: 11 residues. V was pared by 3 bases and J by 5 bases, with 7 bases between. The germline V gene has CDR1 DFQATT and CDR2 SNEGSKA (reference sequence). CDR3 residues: CSARQGETQYF. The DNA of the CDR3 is TGCAGTGCTAGGCAGGGTGAGACCCAGTACTTC.

This chain's CDR3 is CASSPDRYSPLHF. CDR3 DNA: TGTGCCAGCAGCCCGGACAGGTATTCACCCCTCCACTTT. V usage is TRBV7-3 and J usage is TRBJ1-6, with TRBD1 matching 7 bases. The CDR3 length is 13 residues. With 5 bases clipped from V and 8 bases from J, the junction kept 3 bases outside the gene matches. CDR1 SGHTA and CDR2 FQGTGA come from the germline V gene.

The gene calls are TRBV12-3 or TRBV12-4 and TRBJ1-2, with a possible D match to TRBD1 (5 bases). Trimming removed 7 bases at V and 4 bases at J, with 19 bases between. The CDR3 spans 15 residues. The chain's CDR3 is CASTNRDGEFYGYTF. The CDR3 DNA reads TGTGCCAGCACCAACCGGGACGGGGAATTCTATGGCTACACCTTC.

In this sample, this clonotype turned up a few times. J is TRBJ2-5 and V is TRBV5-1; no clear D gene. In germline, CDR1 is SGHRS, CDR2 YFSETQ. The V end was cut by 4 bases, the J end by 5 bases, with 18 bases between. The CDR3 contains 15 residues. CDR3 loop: CASSVEDPGSETQYF. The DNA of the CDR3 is TGCGCCAGCAGCGTTGAAGATCCAGGTTCGGAGACCCAGTACTTC.